This T cell receptor beta chain is from a study of T cell clonality in common variable immunodeficiency (dated by TCRdb to the mid-2010s). Both CVID patients and healthy controls were predominantly of Caucasian heritage. Heparinized peripheral whole blood samples of roughly 5 to 8.5 ml were obtained from each donor. Genomic DNA from adults with common variable immune deficiency (CVID) and from healthy adult controls was used to sequence TCRbeta CDR3 repertoires. The control group was made up of roughly 22 healthy adult volunteers (about ten male and 12 female) whose ages ranged from 23 to 66 years, with a mean age of approximately 37. Diluted blood was density-centrifuged over Hypaque 1077 or Ficoll-Paque to isolate peripheral blood mononuclear cells. Genomic DNA was extracted from unsorted mononuclear cells by Qiagen column purification or by a centrifugation-based method. This clone was counted ten times or more. Its antigen is unknown. The DNA ends 3 residues before the CDR3 does, and the rest of the CDR3 is filled in from the germline J gene.

The research as a whole found: Even though DNA input was equal, the average per sample came to 65,000 to 100,000 unique sequences for controls compared with about 34,000 for CVID samples. Differences among patients in the CVID cohort limited the correlations between repertoire features and clinical complications. According to the authors, finding the cause of the higher clonality in CVID would require sequencing the repertoires of T cell subpopulations. Reportedly, TCRbeta sequences from CVID had fewer deletions and N-nucleotide insertions, and highly modified clones with 13 or more V deletions were absent from CVID. Fewer TCRbeta clones were shared among CVID subjects than among healthy controls (p < 0.0001). TCRbeta clonality was higher in CVID subjects than in healthy controls (t-test p = 0.018), and the increase was most characteristic of about a third of subjects.

Equivalent amounts of genomic DNA from CVID and control samples were used as sequencing input. For every sample, a 60 bp segment covering the rearranged TCRbeta CDR3 region was amplified and then sequenced. TCRbeta amplification used the immunoSEQ assay, a bias-corrected multiplex PCR with high-throughput sequencing. The study's own analysis went as follows. Each unique nucleotide sequence was treated as a clone and annotated with V, D and J genes, copy number and frequency. Sequences were labeled productive if in frame, and non-productive if out of frame or containing stop codons. As previously described, clonality was calculated on the basis of Shannon's entropy. Mean CDR3 Kyte-Doolittle hydropathy was derived from the predicted amino acid sequences of productive clones. Scaled V gene usage was hierarchically clustered using Manhattan distance and complete linkage with the R hclust function. Clone sharing by CDR3 amino acid sequence was assessed by resampling 12 repertoires per group over 100 rounds. The repertoires were searched for about 68 published EBV-specific TCRbeta sequences and some 240 published CMV-specific TCRbeta sequences. Analysis left out a couple of CVID samples that produced under 10,000 sequences, so roughly 45 CVID repertoires remained. The table comes from immuneACCESS by way of TCRdb, which keeps in-frame sequences with V and J called. Part of the clones is missing from these tables; in studies checked, under half for an unresolved V gene and the rest for unknown reasons. From that table come the V and J calls and clone size; the DNA was used to work out D and trimming. The table puts 50,000 to 60,000 clones in this sample, none counted just once. Around 0.84% of the sample goes to the ten largest clones.

Per the germline V gene, ENHRY is the CDR1 and SYGVKD is the CDR2. Taken from cysteine to phenylalanine, the CDR3 has 13 residues. Part of the CDR3 DNA is given, 30 bases translated from base 1. The junction shows trimming of 9 bases on V and 5 bases on J, plus 14 bases between the germline ends. Sequencing was done on a sample of peripheral blood mononuclear cells. This clonotype was sampled from a person aged 18 to 70 in good health. The rearrangement joined TRBV10-3 to TRBJ1-5; the D gene is possibly TRBD1, with 6 bases matching. CDR3 sequence: CAITTGRDQPQHF. The sequenced CDR3 bases are TGTGCCATTACGACAGGCCGAGATCAGCCC.